This TCR beta chain appears in the sequencing data of a study of graft-versus-host responses after intestinal transplantation. At the level of the study: Recipients underwent multivisceral, liver-intestinal, or isolated intestinal transplants. Every transplant recipient was induced with anti-thymocyte globulin, then maintained on tacrolimus and steroids for about 3 years. Study-wide results and caveats: The marrow of recipients harbored GvH clones, and ileum or blood showed some of them first.

Germline V gene data show CDR1 as MDHEN and CDR2 as SYDVKM. The CDR3 runs to 16 residues. After removal of 3 bases from V and 6 bases from J, the junction contained 10 bases not matched to a gene. This clone was seen only once. The antigen is undetermined. TCRdb keeps only in-frame clones here, not all; method: immunoSEQ multiplex PCR. This table holds around 120,000 clones, about nine tenths found once. The chain links TRBV28 to TRBJ1-2; 10 bases map to TRBD1. This TCR was recovered from a human donor who received an intestinal transplant. The sequenced sample was unstimulated CD4+ T cells sorted from spleen or lymph node cells, obtained before intestinal transplant. CDR3 in amino acids: CASSLMYSGTGDGYTF. CDR3 DNA sequence: TGTGCCAGCAGTTTGATGTACTCCGGGACAGGGGATGGCTACACCTTC.